The rows below give T cell receptor beta chains drawn from one sample of a study of blood T cell repertoires in COVID-19. Generated by immunoSEQ multiplex PCR, the TCRdb table keeps only in-frame clones and is missing some. The data hold fewer than 85,000 clones, with around 87% observed a single time. The source material was peripheral blood. These receptors were collected from a man aged 50 to 59 with active COVID-19. The CDR3 runs from the conserved cysteine through the conserved F or W. D genes are given only for firm matches. The size of a clone is reported for some rows only, either as once, few or many, or as a class for expanded clones.

V gene: TRBV6-6
J gene: TRBJ2-7
clone size: NA
D gene: NA
CDR3 protein: CASSYSKGADEQYF
CDR3 DNA: TGTGCCAGCAGTTACTCGAAAGGGGCAGACGAGCAGTACTTC

V gene: TRBV6-6
J gene: TRBJ1-1
clone size: NA
D gene: NA
CDR3 protein: CASRPSGVTEAFF
CDR3 DNA: TGTGCCAGCCGACCATCGGGTGTGACTGAAGCTTTCTTT

V gene: TRBV4-3
J gene: TRBJ2-5
clone size: NA
D gene: TRBD1
CDR3 protein: CASSQGQGYQETQYF
CDR3 DNA: TGCGCCAGCAGCCAAGGACAGGGGTACCAAGAGACCCAGTACTTC

V gene: TRBV5-1
J gene: TRBJ1-2
clone size: NA
D gene: NA
CDR3 protein: CASSLDRSGYYGYTF
CDR3 DNA: TGCGCCAGCAGCTTGGACCGAAGCGGGTACTATGGCTACACCTTC

V gene: TRBV30
J gene: TRBJ1-2
clone size: NA
D gene: TRBD1
CDR3 protein: CAWARASTGTGASNGYTF
CDR3 DNA: TGTGCCTGGGCACGAGCGTCAACCGGGACAGGGGCGTCGAATGGCTACACCTTC

V gene: TRBV5-6
J gene: TRBJ2-6
clone size: NA
D gene: TRBD1
CDR3 protein: CASSWSGTGGLPGANVLTF
CDR3 DNA: TGTGCCAGCAGCTGGTCCGGGACAGGGGGTTTGCCTGGGGCCAACGTCCTGACTTTC

V gene: TRBV19
J gene: TRBJ2-7
clone size: NA
D gene: TRBD2
CDR3 protein: CASSIGLAGPYEQYF
CDR3 DNA: TGTGCCAGTAGTATCGGGCTAGCGGGGCCCTACGAGCAGTACTTC

V gene: TRBV6-2/TRBV6-3
J gene: TRBJ1-5
clone size: once
D gene: NA
CDR3 protein: CASSYSGQPDQPQHF
CDR3 DNA: TGTGCCAGCAGTTACAGCGGGCAGCCTGATCAGCCCCAGCATTTT

V gene: TRBV5-4
J gene: TRBJ2-5
clone size: NA
D gene: NA
CDR3 protein: CASSLGTQETQYF
CDR3 DNA: TGTGCCAGCAGCCTCGGGACACAAGAGACCCAGTACTTC

V gene: TRBV2
J gene: TRBJ2-7
clone size: NA
D gene: NA
CDR3 protein: CASSEAGESYEQYF
CDR3 DNA: TGTGCCAGCAGTGAGGCAGGGGAATCCTACGAGCAGTACTTC

V gene: TRBV4-1
J gene: TRBJ1-2
clone size: once
D gene: NA
CDR3 protein: CASSHQVSTFNYGYTF
CDR3 DNA: TGCGCCAGCAGCCACCAAGTGAGCACCTTTAACTATGGCTACACCTTC

V gene: TRBV3-1/TRBV3-2
J gene: TRBJ2-7
clone size: NA
D gene: TRBD1
CDR3 protein: CASSPGDRGYEQYF
CDR3 DNA: TGTGCCAGCAGCCCAGGGGACAGGGGGTACGAGCAGTACTTC

V gene: TRBV5-6
J gene: TRBJ1-1
clone size: few
D gene: TRBD1
CDR3 protein: CASSRDRGYTEAFF
CDR3 DNA: TGTGCCAGCAGCCGGGACAGGGGGTACACTGAAGCTTTCTTT

V gene: TRBV7-2
J gene: TRBJ2-4
clone size: NA
D gene: TRBD1
CDR3 protein: CASSFGQAGLNIQYF
CDR3 DNA: TGTGCCAGCAGCTTCGGACAGGCCGGTCTAAACATTCAGTACTTC

V gene: TRBV3-1/TRBV3-2
J gene: TRBJ2-7
clone size: NA
D gene: NA
CDR3 protein: CASSPYRLREQYF
CDR3 DNA: TGTGCCAGCAGCCCCTACCGTCTACGAGAGCAGTACTTC

V gene: TRBV19
J gene: TRBJ1-5
clone size: NA
D gene: NA
CDR3 protein: CASRSTGKGNQPQHF
CDR3 DNA: TGTGCCAGTAGATCCACAGGGAAGGGCAATCAGCCCCAGCATTTT

V gene: TRBV7-3
J gene: TRBJ1-6
clone size: NA
D gene: NA
CDR3 protein: CASSLNPQGSALHF
CDR3 DNA: TGTGCCAGCAGCTTAAATCCCCAGGGATCGGCCCTCCACTTT